These 8 T cell receptor beta chains were all obtained from the same sample, sequenced in a study of blood T cell repertoires in COVID-19. The assay was immunoSEQ multiplex PCR, and TCRdb's table has in-frame clones only and misses some. The sample has about 160,000 clones; 82% are singletons. The sequenced sample consisted of peripheral blood. Receptor source: a woman aged 40 to 49 with COVID-19, enrolled during active disease.

This chain links TRBV28 with TRBJ2-7; D not certain. The CDR3 contains 11 residues. Trimming pared 5 bases from V and 2 bases from J, leaving 4 bases between. The V gene's germline CDR1 is MDHEN and CDR2 SYDVKM. CDR3 sequence (DNA): TGTGCCAGCAGTGTAACCTACGAGCAGTACTTC. It codes for CASSVTYEQYF.

The chain links TRBV7-2 to TRBJ2-1, with 8 nucleotides matching TRBD2. The trim removed 4 bases at V and 8 bases at J, leaving 7 bases unmatched. Germline loops: CDR1 SGHTA, CDR2 FQGNSA. The length of the CDR3 is 14 residues. Here the CDR3 reads CASSSPGGVHEQFF. CDR3 nucleotides: TGTGCCAGCAGCTCGCCGGGGGGGGTTCATGAGCAGTTCTTC.

The V call is TRBV5-4, the J call TRBJ2-3; 8 bases map to TRBD2. Germline CDR1 is SGHNT and CDR2 is YYREEE (reference sequence). The CDR3 consists of 15 residues. After removal of 0 bases from V and 5 bases from J, the junction contained 5 bases not matched to a gene. CDR3 loop: CASSLGGLARDTQYF. CDR3 nucleotide sequence: TGTGCCAGCAGCTTGGGTGGACTAGCCAGAGATACGCAGTATTTT.

The genes are TRBV30 and TRBJ2-3; D perhaps matches TRBD1 (6 bases). Germline-derived CDR1 and CDR2 are GTSNPN and SVGIG (reference sequence). The V and J ends lost 0 bases and 5 bases respectively, with 15 bases between them. CDR3 length equals 15 residues. The CDR3 DNA follows: TGTGCCTGGAGTGTGGGCCAGGGGTGGGTAGATACGCAGTATTTT. It is translated as CAWSVGQGWVDTQYF.

This chain uses TRBV6-1 with TRBJ2-7; D may be TRBD2 (6 bases). Germline CDR1 reads MNHNS; CDR2 reads SASEGT. The CDR3 spans 14 residues. With 3 bases removed from V and 5 bases from J, the gap between germline ends came to 14 bases. CDR3 bases: TGTGCCAGCAGTGATTATCGAGGGGAGGACGAGCAGTACTTC. It encodes CASSDYRGEDEQYF.

The chain has TRBV7-8 and TRBJ2-2, with no clear D. This CDR3 has 14 amino acids. Trimming removed 2 bases from V and 6 bases from J, with 10 bases in between. CDR1 and CDR2 from the germline V gene are SGHVS and FQNEAQ. CDR3 sequence (DNA): TGTGCCAGCAGCTTATTCCAGACACCCGGGGAGCTGTTTTTT. Protein product: CASSLFQTPGELFF.

The V and J genes are TRBV5-6 and TRBJ1-1, with 10 bases aligning to TRBD1. Trimming cost V 1 base and J 4 bases; bases outside gene matches: 10. The germline V gene has CDR1 SGHDT and CDR2 YYEEEE. There are 17 residues in the CDR3. The CDR3 sequence is CASSLLRRTGGITEAFF. As DNA, the CDR3 is TGTGCCAGCAGCTTGTTGAGGAGGACAGGGGGAATCACTGAAGCTTTCTTT.

The CDR3 nucleotides read TGCGCCAGCAGCCAAGACAGGGGGTTTGGAAACACCATATATTTT. Amino acids: CASSQDRGFGNTIYF. V gene TRBV4-1 combines with J gene TRBJ1-3; 7 bases agree with TRBD1. The germline CDR1 and CDR2 sequences are MGHRA and YSYEKL. The CDR3 consists of 15 residues. V lost 0 bases to trimming and J lost 3 bases; unmatched junction nucleotides: 2.